A selection of T cell receptor beta chains follows, all from one sample in a study of post-analysis software for immune sequencing data. TCRdb re-called the PCR reads with MiXCR, one entry per CDR3 protein. The table has under 900,000 distinct CDR3 sequences, roughly half seen once; the top ten hold 4.6%. Sequencing used blood. The source of these receptors is a girl aged 5-17 years with multiple sclerosis. Both conserved end residues are part of each CDR3. Each record gives: D gene, clone size, J gene, CDR3 length, V gene, CDR3 DNA, CDR3 protein. A D gene is named only where the DNA matches it firmly. Size is omitted from some rows. Given values are once, few, many or a class for expanded clones.

TRBD1	.	TRBJ2-1	16	TRBV5-1	TGCGCCAGCAGCTTGGGCGGTGCAGGGGGCATCGATGAGCAGTTCTTC	CASSLGGAGGIDEQFF
TRBD1	few	TRBJ2-7	19	TRBV29-1	TGCAGCGTTTTAGGAATTTATAAGAGCCCGGGGACAGGGTTTTACGAGCAGTACTTC	CSVLGIYKSPGTGFYEQYF
TRBD2	few	TRBJ2-1	14	TRBV19	TGTGCCAGTACCCCCGGGACTAGAGGCAATGAGCAGTTCTTC	CASTPGTRGNEQFF
.	.	TRBJ2-3	14	TRBV20-1	TGCAGTGCTAGTCCCGGTTGGGACACAGATACGCAGTATTTT	CSASPGWDTDTQYF
.	.	TRBJ2-1	15	TRBV25-1	TGTGCCAGCAGTGAATCGAATCGGCATCACAATGAGCAGTTCTTC	CASSESNRHHNEQFF
.	.	TRBJ1-4	15	TRBV18	TGTGCCAGCTCACCACTCTCGGACGGCAATGAAAAACTGTTTTTT	CASSPLSDGNEKLFF
TRBD1	.	TRBJ2-1	13	TRBV11-2	TGTGCCAGCAGCTCCGACAGGGTCAATGAGCAGTTCTTC	CASSSDRVNEQFF
.	.	TRBJ2-7	12	TRBV12-3/TRBV12-4	TGTGCCAGCAGTCCTCCCCTGCGCGAGCAGTACTTC	CASSPPLREQYF
TRBD1	.	TRBJ1-1	12	TRBV28	TGTGCCAGCAGTGTACAGGGGACTGAAGCTTTCTTT	CASSVQGTEAFF
TRBD1	once	TRBJ1-6	15	TRBV5-1	TGCGCCAGCAGCTTGGTTGGGACAGGGAATTCACCCCTCCACTTT	CASSLVGTGNSPLHF
.	.	TRBJ1-1	14	TRBV7-2	TGTGCCAGCAGCTTCCACACCAACGGCGCTGAAGCTTTCTTT	CASSFHTNGAEAFF
TRBD1	.	TRBJ2-7	15	TRBV5-5	TGTGCCAGCAGCTCGACTTGGGACAGCTCCTACGAGCAGTACTTC	CASSSTWDSSYEQYF
TRBD1	.	TRBJ1-2	18	TRBV5-1	TGCGCCAGCAGCTTGGAGGGGTGGACAGGGGGCCAAAACTATGGCTACACCTTC	CASSLEGWTGGQNYGYTF
.	few	TRBJ1-2	13	TRBV7-3	TGTGCCAGCGGTTCCCAGGGGAGCCATGGCTACACCTTC	CASGSQGSHGYTF
.	.	TRBJ2-7	14	TRBV2	TGTGCCAGCAGTGTGCACAGGAGCTCCTACGAGCAGTACTTC	CASSVHRSSYEQYF
.	few	TRBJ2-6	17	TRBV9	TGTGCCAGCAGCGTATATCAGGGGTTGGCTGGGGCCAACGTCCTGACTTTC	CASSVYQGLAGANVLTF
.	.	TRBJ1-2	10	TRBV7-9	TGTGCCAGCAGCCCGGGTATCTACACCTTC	CASSPGIYTF
.	.	TRBJ2-3	15	TRBV20-1	TGCAGTGCTAGCCAGGCTAGTCGGCAAACAGATACGCAGTATTTT	CSASQASRQTDTQYF
TRBD2	.	TRBJ2-7	16	TRBV5-1	TGCGCCAGCAGTGAACAGACTAGCGGGGGGGCCCACGAGCAGTACTTC	CASSEQTSGGAHEQYF
.	.	TRBJ1-2	14	TRBV6-6	TGTGCCAGCACCCCACTGGACCAGCCTTATGGCTACACCTTC	CASTPLDQPYGYTF
TRBD2	.	TRBJ2-1	15	TRBV20-1	TGCAGTGCTAGACCCCTAGCGGGGAGATACAATGAGCAGTTCTTC	CSARPLAGRYNEQFF
TRBD2	once	TRBJ2-7	16	TRBV5-6	TGTGCCAGCAGCTGGAAGGGACTAGCGGGGTCCTACGAGCAGTACTTC	CASSWKGLAGSYEQYF
.	once	TRBJ1-1	14	TRBV7-9	TGTGCCAGCAGCTCCGAGTCGGGACCGACGGAAGCTTTCTTT	CASSSESGPTEAFF
.	.	TRBJ1-1	13	TRBV20-1	TGCAGTGCTAAACCAGACCCGGTCACTGAAGCTTTCTTT	CSAKPDPVTEAFF
.	.	TRBJ2-3	16	TRBV10-3	TGTGTCATCAGTGAGTCGGGTAGCGTCCCAACAGATACGCAGTATTTT	CVISESGSVPTDTQYF
TRBD2	.	TRBJ2-1	15	TRBV9	TGTGCCAGCAGCCTCACTAGCGGGCCGAACAATGAGCAGTTCTTC	CASSLTSGPNNEQFF
.	.	TRBJ1-2	12	TRBV12-3/TRBV12-4	TGTGCCGGCAGTGGACGGTCGTATGGCTACACCTTC	CAGSGRSYGYTF
TRBD2	.	TRBJ2-7	16	TRBV18	TGTGCCAGCTCACCTTACGGGACTAGCGGGAGAATCGAGCAGTACTTC	CASSPYGTSGRIEQYF
TRBD1	.	TRBJ2-5	15	TRBV7-8	TGTGCCAGCAGCACAAACAGGGGTCGTCAGGAGACCCAGTACTTC	CASSTNRGRQETQYF
TRBD2	.	TRBJ2-1	22	TRBV7-3	TGTGCCAGCAGCTTAACTCAAGGACTAGCGGGGACGGCCGTGAGCTCCTACAATGAGCAGTTCTTC	CASSLTQGLAGTAVSSYNEQFF
TRBD1	.	TRBJ2-7	15	TRBV7-2	TGTGCCAGCAGCTTGGACGACAGGGAAGCCTACGAGCAGTACTTC	CASSLDDREAYEQYF
.	once	TRBJ2-1	13	TRBV5-1	TGCGCCAGCAGCTTGGGGGCAGGCAATGAGCAGTTCTTC	CASSLGAGNEQFF
.	.	TRBJ2-1	11	TRBV10-3	TGTGCCATCAAAGGGTACAATGAGCAGTTCTTC	CAIKGYNEQFF
.	once	TRBJ1-2	15	TRBV20-1	TGCAGTGCTAGAAGCTCGGCCAGGGGAAACTATGGCTACACCTTC	CSARSSARGNYGYTF
.	.	TRBJ1-2	15	TRBV9	TGTGCCAGCAGCTCAGCAGGGACGTCTAACTATGGCTACACCTTC	CASSSAGTSNYGYTF
.	.	TRBJ2-7	15	TRBV6-5	TGTGCCAGCAGTTACTCAGCGACACCCAGCTACGAGCAGTACTTC	CASSYSATPSYEQYF
.	.	TRBJ2-7	12	TRBV12-3/TRBV12-4	TGTGCCAGCAGTTTCCAGCGCTCCGAGCAGTACTTC	CASSFQRSEQYF
.	few	TRBJ2-3	15	TRBV7-9	TGTGCCAGCAGCTTATCTAGAATCTACACAGATACGCAGTATTTT	CASSLSRIYTDTQYF
.	.	TRBJ1-2	14	TRBV6-5	TGTGCCAGCAGTCCTGACGGAGAGAACTATGGCTACACCTTC	CASSPDGENYGYTF
TRBD2	.	TRBJ2-1	14	TRBV29-1	TGCAGCGCCGTGAGACTAGCGGGAGACAATGAGCAGTTCTTC	CSAVRLAGDNEQFF
.	once	TRBJ2-3	15	TRBV7-2	TGTGCCAGCAGCTCAAGCCTATTTAGCACAGATACGCAGTATTTT	CASSSSLFSTDTQYF
.	.	TRBJ1-1	19	TRBV2	TGTGCCAGCAGGATACCCAAGGGGGGCGGACCGTCCATGAACACTGAAGCTTTCTTT	CASRIPKGGGPSMNTEAFF
.	few	TRBJ1-2	11	TRBV12-3/TRBV12-4	TGTGCCAGCAGGGACAGCTATGGCTACACCTTC	CASRDSYGYTF
TRBD2	few	TRBJ2-1	21	TRBV7-6	TGTGCCAGCAGCTTCTCAAAAAGACTAGCGGGAGGCCGCCCCTCCTACAATGAGCAGTTCTTC	CASSFSKRLAGGRPSYNEQFF